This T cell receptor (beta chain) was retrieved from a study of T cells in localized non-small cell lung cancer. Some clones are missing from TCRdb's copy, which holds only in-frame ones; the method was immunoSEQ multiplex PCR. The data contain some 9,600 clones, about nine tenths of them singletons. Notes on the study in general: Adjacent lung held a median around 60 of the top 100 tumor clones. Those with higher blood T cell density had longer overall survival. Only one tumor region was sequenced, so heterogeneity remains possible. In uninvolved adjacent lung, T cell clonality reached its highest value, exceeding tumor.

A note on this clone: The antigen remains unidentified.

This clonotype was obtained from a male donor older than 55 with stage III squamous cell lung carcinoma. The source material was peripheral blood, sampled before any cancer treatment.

CDR3: CASSQWDRLGQSRNQPQHF. The CDR3 nucleotides are TGCGCCAGCAGTCAATGGGACCGACTGGGACAGAGCCGCAATCAGCCCCAGCATTTT. The chain has TRBV23-1 and TRBJ1-5; TRBD1 matches 7 bases. TRBV23-1 is an ORF, and what it does is uncertain. V shed 1 base and J 2 bases; nucleotides not matched to a gene: 14. The length of the CDR3 is 19 residues.